Each of the 20 T cell receptor beta chains below was sequenced from the same sample in a study of blood T cell repertoires in COVID-19. Profiled with immunoSEQ multiplex PCR; TCRdb holds only in-frame clones, not every one. The sample contains some 180,000 clones, around 85% of which appear only once. Sequenced sample: PBMCs or T cells enriched from blood (not recorded which). The receptor set was obtained from a man aged 35 to 55 who had recovered from COVID-19.

The rearrangement links TRBV5-1 to TRBJ2-5; 7 bases agree with TRBD1. With V trimmed by 0 bases and J by 3 bases, 8 bases remained unmatched. CDR1 is SGHRS, CDR2 YFSETQ, per germline. The CDR3 totals 16 residues. Here the CDR3 reads CASSLGLGQKEETQYF. The CDR3 coding sequence is TGCGCCAGCAGCTTGGGATTGGGACAGAAAGAAGAGACCCAGTACTTC.

The V and J genes are TRBV5-1 and TRBJ2-2, with a weak D call TRBD2 (6 bases). This CDR3 comprises 15 residues. V shed 6 bases and J shed 3 bases, with 15 bases lying between them. Germline V gene lookup returns CDR1 SGHRS and CDR2 YFSETQ. CDR3 sequence reads: CASNLEGPYTGELFF. CDR3 DNA: TGCGCCAGCAATCTGGAGGGCCCTTACACCGGGGAGCTGTTTTTT.

J is TRBJ1-1 and V is TRBV18, with D perhaps TRBD1 (5 bases). The germline V gene encodes CDR1 KGHSH and CDR2 LQKENI. V shed 4 bases and J shed 0 bases, with 15 bases lying between them. This CDR3 comprises 16 residues. CDR3 DNA sequence: TGTGCCAGCTCACTAGGAGTCCCGGGGGTGAACACTGAAGCTTTCTTT. Amino acids: CASSLGVPGVNTEAFF.

The gene calls are TRBV6-5 and TRBJ2-1, with TRBD1 matching over 9 bases. Trimming at V came to 4 bases and at J to 6 bases, leaving 7 bases not matched to a gene. Looked up from germline, CDR1 is MNHEY and CDR2 is SVGAGI. The CDR3 runs to 15 residues. The DNA of the CDR3 is TGTGCCAGCAGTTTTACCGGGACAGGGCTCAATGAGCAGTTCTTC. Protein product: CASSFTGTGLNEQFF.

Details on this clone: This specimen includes other DNA sequences encoding the same CDR3. This chain connects TRBV5-1 to TRBJ1-4, with 9 bases aligning to TRBD1. Germline CDR1 reads SGHRS; CDR2 reads YFSETQ. J was trimmed by 6 bases and V by 3 bases; bases with no gene match: 3. The CDR3 has 14 amino acids. The CDR3 is CASSSGQGDEKLFF. The CDR3 DNA reads TGCGCCAGCAGCTCGGGACAGGGAGATGAAAAACTGTTTTTT.

About this clone itself: At one of its ends the junction is not consistent with the germline gene, which may arise from a read error. The chain employs TRBV12-3 or TRBV12-4 and TRBJ2-7, with 9 bases that match TRBD2. This CDR3 contains 13 residues. DNA of the CDR3: TGTGCCAGCAGCTTAGCGGGAGTGGCTGAGCAGTACTTC. Translation gives CASSLAGVAEQYF.

This chain uses TRBV30 with TRBJ1-2, with D unclear. In germline, CDR1 is GTSNPN, CDR2 SVGIG (reference sequence). The V gene lost 4 bases and the J gene lost 0 bases, with 12 bases spanning the gap. The CDR3 loop spans 14 amino acids. The chain's CDR3 is CAWTPRPSNYGYTF. In DNA form, the CDR3 reads TGTGCCTGGACCCCCAGGCCTTCTAACTATGGCTACACCTTC.

The chain links TRBV9 to TRBJ2-6; the match to TRBD2 covers 7 bases. The V segment lost 2 bases and the J segment 2 bases; nucleotides outside the gene matches: 1. Per the germline V gene, CDR1 is SGDLS and CDR2 is YYNGEE. CDR3 length: 15 amino acids. The chain's CDR3 is CASSVGGTGANVLTF. CDR3 in DNA: TGTGCCAGCAGCGTCGGGGGGACTGGGGCCAACGTCCTGACTTTC.

This rearrangement joins TRBV5-4 to TRBJ1-1; TRBD1 matches at 7 bases. Germline loops: CDR1 SGHNT, CDR2 YYREEE (reference sequence). CDR3 length: 15 amino acids. V trimming: 4 bases; J trimming: 5 bases; junction bases outside the gene matches: 11. The CDR3 DNA reads as TGTGCCAGCAGCCCCTCCGACAGGGTGCTGACTGAAGCTTTCTTT. Translating it yields CASSPSDRVLTEAFF.

J is TRBJ1-2 and V is TRBV3-1 (or the pseudogene TRBV3-2); D might be TRBD1 (5 bases). The CDR3 has 14 amino acids. Trimming left V 3 bases short and J 5 bases short, with 13 bases between. Germline V gene lookup returns CDR1 LGHDT and CDR2 YNNKEL (reference sequence). CDR3 sequence (DNA): TGTGCCAGCAGCCAGCTAAGACAGAAGTATGGCTACACCTTC. It is translated as CASSQLRQKYGYTF.

The gene calls are TRBV27 and TRBJ2-1; D is possibly TRBD2 (5 bases). CDR3 size: 13 residues. Per germline, CDR1 MNHEY and CDR2 SMNVEV (reference sequence). Trimming cost V 7 bases and J 8 bases, with 15 bases left between them. CDR3: CASTGPGSDEQFF. The CDR3, as DNA: TGTGCCAGCACAGGTCCGGGATCAGATGAGCAGTTCTTC.

J is TRBJ1-5 and V is TRBV12-5; no clear D. Trimming removed 4 bases from V and 7 bases from J, with 11 bases in between. This CDR3 contains 13 residues. Germline CDR1 LGHNT, CDR2 FRNRAP. Written as DNA, the CDR3 is TGTGCTAGTGGTTCTTCCGACATCCAGCCCCAGCATTTT. Residues: CASGSSDIQPQHF.

J is TRBJ1-6 and V is TRBV3-1 (or the pseudogene TRBV3-2), with 7 bases fitting TRBD1. Looked up from germline, CDR1 is LGHDT and CDR2 is YNNKEL (reference sequence). V gave up 0 bases and J gave up 7 bases; unmatched junction bases: 6. This CDR3 is 16 amino acids long. The CDR3 spells CASSQEYRGRNSPLHF. For the CDR3, the DNA is TGTGCCAGCAGCCAAGAATACAGGGGAAGGAATTCACCCCTCCACTTT.

V gene TRBV5-1 combines with J gene TRBJ1-1, with D uncertain. Between the trimmed V and J ends, which lost 2 bases and 1 base, there was a span of 15 bases. The CDR3 extends over 16 amino acids. The germline gives CDR1 SGHRS, CDR2 YFSETQ. The CDR3 reads CASSFFEGRGNTEAFF. CDR3 in DNA: TGCGCCAGCAGCTTCTTTGAAGGACGGGGGAACACTGAAGCTTTCTTT. The full variable domain, its missing parts supplied by reference TRBV5-1 and TRBJ1-1, is KAGVTQTPRYLIKTRGQQVTLSCSPISGHRSVSWYQQTPGQGLQFLFEYFSETQRNKGNFPGRFSGRQFSNSRSEMNVSTLELGDSALYLCASSFFEGRGNTEAFFGQGTRLTVV.

This CDR3 is CASSSRQGSGNTIYF. For the CDR3, the DNA is TGTGCCAGCAGCTCCCGACAGGGCTCTGGAAACACCATATATTTT. The gene calls are TRBV14 and TRBJ1-3; 7 bases match TRBD1. Germline assignment: CDR1 SGHDN and CDR2 FVKESK. The CDR3 runs 15 residues. Trimming removed 5 bases from V and 0 bases from J; junction bases left unmatched: 4.

The CDR3 DNA reads as TGTGCCAGCAGCCTAACTGGGGGGACTCCCCCCCTCTACGAGCAGTACTTC. Translation gives CASSLTGGTPPLYEQYF. The chain combines TRBV4-2 with TRBJ2-7, with D maybe TRBD2 (6 bases). Trimming shortened V by 4 bases and J by 3 bases, and 22 bases separated the two germline ends. This CDR3 region has 17 residues. The germline V gene encodes CDR1 LGHNA and CDR2 YNFKEQ.

This chain joins TRBV10-3 and TRBJ1-1; no reliable D call. Germline CDR1 reads ENHRY; CDR2 reads SYGVKD. V was clipped by 10 bases and J by 1 base, with 7 bases between them. This CDR3 region has 11 residues. CDR3 nucleotide sequence: TGTGCCACCACAAAGAACACTGAAGCTTTCTTT. This gives the protein CATTKNTEAFF.

The rearrangement uses TRBV14 and TRBJ1-6, with TRBD1 as a possible D gene (6 bases). The length of the CDR3 is 15 residues. Trimming stripped 8 bases from V and 9 bases from J, with 20 bases between. Germline lookup yields CDR1 SGHDN and CDR2 FVKESK. CDR3 sequence reads: CASQRTGNPRSPLHF. The CDR3 nucleotides read TGTGCCAGCCAAAGAACAGGGAACCCTCGTTCACCCCTCCACTTT.

The chain combines TRBV7-8 with TRBJ1-5, with D unresolved. Germline V gene sequence: CDR1 SGHVS, CDR2 FQNEAQ. CDR3 length: 14 amino acids. The V and J ends lost 1 base and 1 base respectively, with 5 bases between them. The CDR3: CASSLDRSNQPQHF. The CDR3, as DNA: TGTGCCAGCAGCTTAGATCGGAGCAATCAGCCCCAGCATTTT.

CDR3 DNA: TGTGCCTGGAGTCCCGAGGGAGACACCATATATTTT. Its protein product is CAWSPEGDTIYF. The chain links TRBV30 to TRBJ1-3; no definite D call. From germline, CDR1 is GTSNPN and CDR2 SVGIG (reference sequence). V gave up 2 bases and J gave up 8 bases, with 10 bases separating them. The CDR3 is 12 amino acids.